The 24 T cell receptor beta chains presented below share a single source sample, sequenced in a study of blood T cell repertoires in COVID-19. The protocol was immunoSEQ multiplex PCR, while the TCRdb copy is restricted to in-frame clones and leaves out a portion. Among fewer than 250,000 clones listed, around 85% were seen once. Sequenced material: peripheral blood. The receptors here all came from an older woman with acute or convalescent COVID-19.

V is TRBV18 and J is TRBJ1-4, with D possibly being TRBD1 (5 bases). CDR3 size: 15 residues. Trimming removed 6 bases from V and 7 bases from J, with 18 bases in between. Germline values: CDR1 KGHSH, CDR2 LQKENI. The DNA of the CDR3 is TGTGCCAGCTCTCTATACACCGGGACTCCTGAAAAACTGTTTTTT. Its protein product is CASSLYTGTPEKLFF. The full variable domain, its missing parts supplied by reference TRBV18 and TRBJ1-4, is NAGVMQNPRHLVRRRGQEARLRCSPMKGHSHVYWYRQLPEEGLKFMVYLQKENIIDESGMPKERFSAEFPKEGPSILRIQQVVRGDSAAYFCASSLYTGTPEKLFFGSGTQLSVL.

The chain carries TRBV7-8 and TRBJ2-2, with D maybe TRBD2 (5 bases). Germline V gene data show CDR1 as SGHVS and CDR2 as FQNEAQ. Deletions cut 1 base from V and 3 bases from J, with 12 bases between. This CDR3 has 16 residues. The CDR3 bases are TGTGCCAGCAGCTTAGATTGGACGAGGGACACCGGGGAGCTGTTTTTT. This encodes CASSLDWTRDTGELFF.

This clone has a single count. This chain connects TRBV10-3 to TRBJ1-4; 9 nucleotides agree with TRBD1. J lost 4 bases, V lost 4 bases, and 4 bases had no gene match. The CDR3 has 15 residues. Germline V CDR1 and CDR2: ENHRY, SYGVKD. The CDR3 nucleotides read TGTGCCATCAGTGCCCCGACAGGGGGTAATGAAAAACTGTTTTTT. As protein: CAISAPTGGNEKLFF.

This clone was seen more than once but under ten times. The rearrangement uses TRBV10-1 and TRBJ2-3; D may be TRBD1 (6 bases). This CDR3 comprises 14 residues. V was pared by 3 bases and J by 8 bases, with 15 bases between. Looked up from germline, CDR1 is WNHNN and CDR2 is SYGVQD (reference sequence). CDR3 region: CASSEFAGAATQYF. CDR3 DNA sequence: TGCGCCAGCAGTGAATTTGCAGGGGCCGCTACGCAGTATTTT.

The rearrangement links TRBV5-4 to TRBJ1-1; tentative D call: TRBD1 (6 bases). CDR3 length: 14 amino acids. The V gene's germline CDR1 is SGHNT and CDR2 YYREEE (reference sequence). With 4 bases removed from V and 7 bases from J, the gap between germline ends came to 17 bases. The CDR3 DNA reads as TGTGCCAGCAGCCCCCCAGGGGCCCACGGTGAAGCTTTCTTT. Protein sequence: CASSPPGAHGEAFF.

The gene calls are TRBV4-2 and TRBJ1-2, with 11 bases fitting TRBD1. In germline, CDR1 is LGHNA, CDR2 YNFKEQ. The CDR3 spans 16 residues. J lost 8 bases, V lost 7 bases, and 15 bases had no gene match. The DNA of the CDR3 is TGTGCCAGCAAAGGACATAGGGGACAGGGGGTTTGGGGCTACACCTTC. This translates into CASKGHRGQGVWGYTF.

J is TRBJ2-1 and V is TRBV5-1, with D possibly matching TRBD2 (7 bases). Germline values: CDR1 SGHRS, CDR2 YFSETQ. The CDR3 covers 14 residues. Deletions cut 10 bases from V and 8 bases from J, with 22 bases between. The CDR3 nucleotides read TGCGCCTCCACCGAGGGGGGGGGCAACTATGAGCAGTTCTTC. It is translated as CASTEGGGNYEQFF.

This clone was detected once. This chain connects TRBV7-2 to TRBJ2-7; 16 positions match TRBD2. CDR1 SGHTA and CDR2 FQGNSA come from the germline V gene. V dropped 1 base and J dropped 9; count of bases not matched to a gene: 3. There are 15 residues in the CDR3. In DNA form, the CDR3 reads TGTGCCAGCAGCTTAGAGGGGACTAGCGGGAGGGGGCAGTACTTC. Amino acids: CASSLEGTSGRGQYF. The entire variable domain, with the rest obtained from reference TRBV7-2 and TRBJ2-7, is as follows: GAGVSQSPSNKVTEKGKDVELRCDPISGHTALYWYRQSLGQGLEFLIYFQGNSAPDKSGLPSDRFSAERTGGSVSTLTIQRTQQEDSAVYLCASSLEGTSGRGQYFGPGTRLTVT.

There are a few counts of this clone. The chain employs TRBV10-3 and TRBJ2-3, with D maybe TRBD2 (5 bases). V lost 11 bases and J 2 bases, leaving 14 bases between the germline ends. The CDR3 loop spans 13 amino acids. Germline V CDR1 and CDR2: ENHRY, SYGVKD. The CDR3 sequence: CASQAGPTDTQYF. The CDR3 DNA reads TGTGCCTCTCAGGCGGGCCCCACAGATACGCAGTATTTT.

The chain recombines TRBV10-3 with TRBJ2-2, with 8 bases identical to TRBD1. The junction had 5 bases not matched to a gene; V was cut back by 4 bases and J by 7 bases. The V gene's germline CDR1 is ENHRY and CDR2 SYGVKD. The CDR3 is 14 residues long. The CDR3 is CAISVDRGVGELFF. The CDR3 bases are TGTGCCATCAGTGTTGACAGGGGCGTCGGGGAGCTGTTTTTT.

V and J are TRBV18 and TRBJ2-3, with a weak D call TRBD2 (6 bases). Trimming shortened V by 2 bases and J by 3 bases, and 24 bases separated the two germline ends. Germline assignment: CDR1 KGHSH and CDR2 LQKENI. There are 19 residues in the CDR3. CDR3 sequence: CASSPNRSLTSINTDTQYF. The CDR3 DNA reads as TGTGCCAGCTCACCAAATCGATCCTTGACTAGTATCAATACAGATACGCAGTATTTT.

The V and J genes are TRBV7-3 and TRBJ2-3; D is perhaps TRBD1 (6 bases). CDR3 length: 14 residues. The germline V and J ends were trimmed by 2 bases and 8 bases, with 14 bases remaining between them. Germline CDR1 SGHTA, CDR2 FQGTGA. The CDR3 here is CASSLQGRGGTQYF. CDR3 nucleotide sequence: TGTGCCAGCAGCTTACAGGGGCGAGGGGGTACGCAGTATTTT.

This chain joins TRBV6-5 and TRBJ2-2, with 7 bases that match TRBD1. J gave up 0 bases and V 6 bases, and 4 bases lay outside the gene matches. CDR3 length: 15 amino acids. CDR1 is MNHEY and CDR2 is SVGAGI in the germline V gene. The CDR3 DNA sequence: TGTGCCAGCAGCCGGGACAGCTCGAACACCGGGGAGCTGTTTTTT. Protein sequence: CASSRDSSNTGELFF.

The J gene is TRBJ2-5, the V gene TRBV29-1; TRBD1 agrees at 8 bases. The trim removed 7 bases at V and 5 bases at J, leaving 9 bases unmatched. Per the germline V gene, CDR1 is SQVTM and CDR2 is ANQGSEA. This CDR3 has 13 residues. The CDR3 loop is CSADPGGRETQYF. DNA for the CDR3: TGCAGCGCAGACCCAGGGGGCAGGGAGACCCAGTACTTC. Full variable domain (missing parts from reference TRBV29-1 and TRBJ2-5): SAVISQKPSRDICQRGTSLTIQCQVDSQVTMMFWYRQQPGQSLTLIATANQGSEATYESGFVIDKFPISRPNLTFSTLTVSNMSPEDSSIYLCSADPGGRETQYFGPGTRLLVL.

This clone was picked up one time. The J gene is TRBJ1-1, the V gene TRBV7-8; TRBD1 is a possible D gene (5 bases). Germline assignment: CDR1 SGHVS and CDR2 FQNEAQ. V was shortened by 5 bases and J by 0 bases, with 16 bases between the two germline ends. The CDR3 spans 16 residues. The chain's CDR3 is CASSLHGGTLNTEAFF. The CDR3 DNA reads as TGTGCCAGCAGCCTCCACGGCGGGACTCTGAACACTGAAGCTTTCTTT.

The rearrangement uses TRBV5-4 and TRBJ2-5, with a possible D match to TRBD2 (7 bases). The CDR3 has 15 amino acids. The ends were cut back, 0 bases at V and 2 bases at J, with 11 bases in the middle. CDR1 is SGHNT and CDR2 is YYREEE in the germline V gene (reference sequence). This CDR3 is CASSLGGGLQETQYF. In DNA form, the CDR3 reads TGTGCCAGCAGCTTGGGGGGGGGCCTACAAGAGACCCAGTACTTC.

J is TRBJ1-1 and V is TRBV5-1; TRBD1 matches at 10 bases. The CDR3 is 15 amino acids. Germline V gene sequence: CDR1 SGHRS, CDR2 YFSETQ. Trimming took 4 bases from V and 2 from J; bases not matched to a gene: 5. The chain's CDR3 is CASSRGTGVNTEAFF. DNA for the CDR3: TGCGCCAGCAGCCGGGGGACAGGGGTTAACACTGAAGCTTTCTTT.

V gene TRBV29-1 combines with J gene TRBJ1-4, with D perhaps TRBD1 (5 bases). Deletions cut 4 bases from V and 8 bases from J, with 17 bases between. Germline CDR1 SQVTM, CDR2 ANQGSEA. The CDR3 length is 14 residues. CDR3 nucleotides: TGCAGCGTTGGGCGCGGGGCAGGTAACGAAAAACTGTTTTTT. It is translated as CSVGRGAGNEKLFF.

This chain links TRBV6-1 with TRBJ2-1; tentatively, D is TRBD2 (5 bases). Trimming cost V 3 bases and J 9 bases, with 12 bases left between them. Per germline, CDR1 MNHNS and CDR2 SASEGT. CDR3 size: 13 residues. The CDR3 DNA reads as TGTGCCAGCAGTGATACGAGGGTCGGTGAGCAGTTCTTC. Its translation: CASSDTRVGEQFF.

This clone was counted once. The rearrangement links TRBV28 to TRBJ1-1; the D is unclear. Trimming stripped 6 bases from V and 3 bases from J, with 11 bases between. There are 13 residues in the CDR3. CDR1 and CDR2 (germline): MDHEN, SYDVKM. The CDR3 protein is CASRSQLYTEAFF. In DNA form, the CDR3 reads TGTGCCAGCAGATCGCAACTGTACACTGAAGCTTTCTTT.

The CDR3 DNA sequence: TGTGCCAGCAGCTTAGCGGAAGTTTACTACGAGCAGTACTTC. This gives the protein CASSLAEVYYEQYF. The V gene is TRBV5-6, the J gene TRBJ2-7, with D perhaps matching TRBD2 (5 bases). Looked up from germline, CDR1 is SGHDT and CDR2 is YYEEEE. The CDR3 runs to 14 residues. The V gene lost 2 bases and the J gene lost 3 bases, with 12 bases spanning the gap.

The rearrangement uses TRBV14 and TRBJ2-2; D is ambiguous. The CDR3 has 14 amino acids. Per germline, CDR1 SGHDN and CDR2 FVKESK. The V end was cut by 0 bases, the J end by 9 bases, with 11 bases between. The CDR3 DNA is TGTGCCAGCAGCCAAGATCGGTGGGCTAGGGAGCTGTTTTTT. It translates to CASSQDRWARELFF.

V is TRBV29-1 and J is TRBJ1-2; 8 bases are a match to TRBD1. Germline V gene lookup returns CDR1 SQVTM and CDR2 ANQGSEA. V shed 6 bases and J 2 bases; nucleotides not matched to a gene: 5. The CDR3 has 13 residues. CDR3 DNA sequence: TGCAGCGTGGGGACAGGCCGAAACTATGGCTACACCTTC. Its translation is CSVGTGRNYGYTF.

This chain uses TRBV6-5 with TRBJ2-1, with a weak D call TRBD1 (6 bases). The germline CDR1 and CDR2 sequences are MNHEY and SVGAGI. V lost 6 bases to trimming and J lost 0 bases, with 12 bases between them. The CDR3 is made up of 15 amino acids. CDR3 region: CASSLGQNSYNEQFF. In DNA form, the CDR3 reads TGTGCCAGCAGCCTAGGACAGAACTCCTACAATGAGCAGTTCTTC.